This is a list of T cell receptor beta chains from one sample in a study of blood T cells in healthy people across ages. MiXCR was run by TCRdb on the 5' RACE reads, yielding one entry per CDR3 protein. The repertoire holds approximately 1.5 million distinct CDR3 sequences, with less than 45% as singletons. The sequenced sample was blood. The receptors originated from a woman aged 18 to 35 in good health. CDR3s leave out the opening cysteine and the closing phenylalanine or tryptophan.

TRBJ2-7	TRBV10-3	AISESVGLDEQY
TRBJ2-7	TRBV10-3	AARRADRNYEQY
TRBJ2-1	TRBV5-6	ASSLEGWEQF
NA	TRBV20-1	SAHEDRVETQY
TRBJ1-1	TRBV20-1	SARDPGGWRNTEAF
TRBJ2-7	TRBV7-9	ASSQQATLYEQY
TRBJ2-7	TRBV9	ASSPGQGRDEQY
TRBJ1-2	TRBV6-2/TRBV6-3	ASSNTGSGYT
TRBJ1-2	TRBV20-1	SASEVEGGYT
TRBJ2-1	TRBV2	ASSEEAGQYNEQF
TRBJ1-2	TRBV4-3	ASSQDRQVLANYGYT
NA	TRBV12-3/TRBV12-4	ASSFFRLEQY
TRBJ2-3	TRBV7-2	ATSVGNMDTQY
TRBJ2-7	TRBV5-1	ASSSTGAGGCEQY
TRBJ2-5	TRBV2	ASSEAVRQLYNEQY
TRBJ2-3	TRBV7-2	ASRLRASTDTQY
TRBJ2-3	TRBV7-2	AVEAGGQGSTQY
TRBJ2-4	TRBV28	ASRLKTPNIQY
TRBJ1-6	TRBV13	ASSFGTRGSPLH
TRBJ2-3	TRBV3-1	ASSLWSGTVTDTQY
TRBJ1-1	TRBV7-2	ASSLGGGVTEAF
TRBJ1-2	TRBV20-1	SASGSTLYGYT
TRBJ1-2	TRBV16	ASSQSARVYGYT
TRBJ1-4	TRBV18	ASSKEGTANEKLF
TRBJ1-1	TRBV7-3	ASSLLPLTEAF
TRBJ2-1	TRBV12-3/TRBV12-4	ANSPGTGPYNEQF
TRBJ1-1	TRBV29-1	SVSPAIGNTEAF
TRBJ2-1	TRBV3-1	ASSPATGLAGSYNEQF
TRBJ1-6	TRBV7-9	ASSSGQGRFNSPLH
TRBJ2-7	TRBV20-1	SASEGRGEFSYEQY
TRBJ2-1	TRBV7-2	VSSLVGVDYLGYNEQF
TRBJ1-1	TRBV12-3/TRBV12-4	ASSLDTFEAF
TRBJ2-1	TRBV4-1	ASTQPGQGGETQF
TRBJ2-3	TRBV27	ASSLSRGQLTSTDTQY
TRBJ1-6	TRBV7-2	ASRQGLINSPLH
TRBJ2-3	TRBV13	ASSLAGGASTDTQY
TRBJ2-1	TRBV7-8	ASSILPGLAVNEQF
TRBJ2-3	TRBV7-2	ASSLRDRGLGDTQY
TRBJ2-3	TRBV15	ATSPLTLAGATDTQY
TRBJ2-5	TRBV5-6	ASSLVRDQETQY
TRBJ1-1	TRBV7-9	ASSQSDRGTEAF
TRBJ2-1	TRBV28	ASSVGQGGTYNEQF
TRBJ1-1	TRBV20-1	SATHGATEAF
TRBJ1-5	TRBV12-3/TRBV12-4	ASSIGTTQH
TRBJ2-2	TRBV6-5	ASSYVRLVPGELF
TRBJ2-1	TRBV9	ASSAPLLGPQDEQF
TRBJ2-4	TRBV12-3/TRBV12-4	ASRGQGTFLKNIQY
TRBJ2-7	TRBV7-8	ASSFTNRGSYEQY
TRBJ1-1	TRBV7-9	ASSVGLGDTEAF
TRBJ2-7	TRBV10-3	AISESGSDEQY
TRBJ2-3	TRBV6-2/TRBV6-3	ASSYSAIAGAHGTQY
TRBJ2-1	TRBV27	ASSFVAGGPNEQF
TRBJ2-7	TRBV27	ASSPLTSGSGEQY
NA	TRBV7-2	ASSIRKTSGSNEQY
TRBJ1-6	TRBV6-2/TRBV6-3	ASSPTAVKSPLH
TRBJ2-7	TRBV7-9	ASSLEKSEQY
NA	TRBV12-3/TRBV12-4	ASRLIAGGHEQY
TRBJ1-2	TRBV6-2/TRBV6-3	ASTLTGYGYT